Listed here are 8 T cell receptor beta chains from one sample, sequenced in a study of T cells in narcolepsy (dated by TCRdb to the late 2010s). To prepare the library, the immunoSEQ multiplex PCR assay was applied. The table comes from immuneACCESS by way of TCRdb, which keeps in-frame sequences with V and J called. Part of the clones is missing from these tables; in studies checked, under half for an unresolved V gene and the rest for unknown reasons. This sample comprises about 27,000 clones, about four fifths of them detected only once. The ten largest account for approximately 1.2% of the sample. Sequences were obtained from CD45RA- memory CD4+ T cells from PBMCs. The intended sense of this specimen's cell subset or site label: memory T cells sorted ex vivo from peripheral blood. These receptors came from a human donor with narcolepsy.

DNA of the CDR3: TGTGCCAGCAGCGTTACGCTGGTGGTAGGGACTAGCGGGACTAACACCGGGGAGCTGTTTTTT. Protein: CASSVTLVVGTSGTNTGELFF. The genes are TRBV9 and TRBJ2-2, with 13 bases aligning to TRBD2. This CDR3 comprises 21 residues. The germline V gene has CDR1 SGDLS and CDR2 YYNGEE. Losses at the gene ends were 2 bases for V and 2 bases for J; bases not matched to a gene: 15.

The rearrangement joins TRBV16 to TRBJ2-2; no clear D. V lost 0 bases to trimming and J lost 6 bases, with 8 bases between them. CDR1 is KGHSY and CDR2 is FQNENV in the germline V gene. This CDR3 has 14 residues. This CDR3 is CASSQSDWAGELFF. The CDR3 DNA sequence: TGTGCCAGCAGCCAATCTGATTGGGCCGGGGAGCTGTTTTTT.

This chain joins TRBV9 and TRBJ2-7; D perhaps matches TRBD2 (5 bases). Trimming cost V 4 bases and J 0 bases, with 11 bases left between them. Germline-derived CDR1 and CDR2 are SGDLS and YYNGEE. The CDR3 is made up of 14 amino acids. This chain's CDR3 is CASSPDWSSYEQYF. The CDR3 region has the DNA TGTGCCAGCAGCCCGGACTGGAGCTCCTACGAGCAGTACTTC.

V gene TRBV18 combines with J gene TRBJ2-5; a possible D gene is TRBD1 (6 bases). CDR1 is KGHSH, CDR2 LQKENI, per germline. The V and J ends lost 4 bases and 3 bases respectively, with 15 bases between them. This CDR3 contains 15 residues. CDR3 region: CASSRRGVQEETQYF. CDR3 DNA sequence: TGTGCCAGCTCACGCAGGGGAGTGCAAGAAGAGACCCAGTACTTC.

In its sample, this clone was seen once. V and J are TRBV15 and TRBJ1-1; 7 positions match TRBD1. Trimming cost V 3 bases and J 2 bases; bases outside gene matches: 6. The CDR3 sequence is 15 residues long. Germline V gene data show CDR1 as LNHNV and CDR2 as YYDKDF (reference sequence). CDR3 DNA: TGTGCCACCAGCAGTTCGGGACAGCCAAACACTGAAGCTTTCTTT. It encodes CATSSSGQPNTEAFF.

Written as DNA, the CDR3 is TGTGCCAGTCTCCCGGACAGTTTCGGCCTTGGCTACACCTTC. It translates to CASLPDSFGLGYTF. This sequence joins TRBV28 and TRBJ1-2; the D gene is possibly TRBD1 (6 bases). Germline values: CDR1 MDHEN, CDR2 SYDVKM. The V gene lost 9 bases and the J gene lost 7 bases, with 21 bases spanning the gap. The CDR3 runs 14 residues.

A remark on this clone: At one boundary the junction diverges from the germline segment, which might be a read error. The rearrangement links TRBV10-1 to TRBJ2-2, with D perhaps TRBD1 (5 bases). Germline CDR1 and CDR2: WNHNN and SYGVQD (reference sequence). The CDR3 length is 13 residues. Written as DNA, the CDR3 is TGCGCCAGCAGCGTGATCAGGGCCGGAGAGCTGTTTTTT. It yields the protein CASSVIRAGELFF.

The chain joins TRBV5-4 to TRBJ2-3, with D perhaps TRBD1 (5 bases). With 2 bases removed from V and 0 bases from J, the gap between germline ends came to 10 bases. Germline values: CDR1 SGHNT, CDR2 YYREEE (reference sequence). CDR3 size: 15 residues. This CDR3 is CASSFSGASTDTQYF. In DNA, the CDR3 is TGTGCCAGCAGCTTCTCTGGGGCTAGCACAGATACGCAGTATTTT. The full variable domain, completed using reference TRBV5-4 and TRBJ2-3, is ETGVTQSPTHLIKTRGQQVTLRCSSQSGHNTVSWYQQALGQGPQFIFQYYREEENGRGNFPPRFSGLQFPNYSSELNVNALELDDSALYLCASSFSGASTDTQYFGPGTRLTVL.